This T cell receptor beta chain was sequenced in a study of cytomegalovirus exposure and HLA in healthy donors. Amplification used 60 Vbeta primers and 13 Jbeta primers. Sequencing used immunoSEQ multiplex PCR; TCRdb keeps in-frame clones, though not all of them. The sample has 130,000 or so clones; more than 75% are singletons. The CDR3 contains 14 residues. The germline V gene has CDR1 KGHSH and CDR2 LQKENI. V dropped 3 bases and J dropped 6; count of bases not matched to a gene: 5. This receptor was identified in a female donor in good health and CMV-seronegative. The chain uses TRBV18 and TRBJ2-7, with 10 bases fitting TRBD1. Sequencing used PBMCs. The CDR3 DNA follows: TGTGCCAGCTCACCGGGGACAGGGGACGGCGAGCAGTACTTC. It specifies CASSPGTGDGEQYF.